The 18 T cell receptor beta chains below were found in one sample sequenced in a study of blood T cells in healthy people across ages. A second PCR of 7 to 11 cycles used a sample-barcoded 5' primer and a J-beta primer mix. TCRdb ran MiXCR on the 5' RACE reads and lists one entry per CDR3 protein. Among 600,000 to 650,000 distinct CDR3 sequences listed, under 70% were seen once. Sequenced material: blood. These receptors all come from a man aged 60 to 75 in good health.

V gene TRBV4-1 combines with J gene TRBJ2-7; 7 bases map to TRBD2. Trimming cost V 4 bases and J 10 bases; bases outside gene matches: 13. Germline V gene sequence: CDR1 MGHRA, CDR2 YSYEKL. CDR3 length equals 14 residues. The DNA of the CDR3 is TGCGCCAGCAGCCTGGACGGGGGGTTCGATATTCAGTACTTC. Its translation is CASSLDGGFDIQYF.

The CDR3 protein is CATGTGTTYNVQYF. CDR3 DNA: TGTGCCACGGGGACAGGGACGACCTACAATGTGCAGTACTTC. The chain combines TRBV10-3 with TRBJ2-1; 9 bases are a match to TRBD1. The J call may not be correct, given that the DNA end is closer to TRBJ2-7. The CDR3 totals 14 residues. The germline V gene encodes CDR1 ENHRY and CDR2 SYGVKD.

This clonotype was counted between two and nine times. The chain couples TRBV25-1 to TRBJ2-7; 13 bases align to TRBD2. The germline V gene encodes CDR1 MGHDK and CDR2 SYGVNS. V was clipped by 6 bases and J by 2 bases; unmatched bases: 1. The CDR3 is 14 amino acids. The CDR3 region is CASRGTSGAYEQYF. CDR3 in DNA: TGTGCCAGCAGAGGGACTAGCGGGGCCTACGAGCAGTACTTC.

V is TRBV20-1 and J is TRBJ2-2; TRBD1 matches 8 bases. The germline gives CDR1 DFQATT, CDR2 SNEGSKA (reference sequence). After removal of 1 base from V and 6 bases from J, the junction contained 4 bases not matched to a gene. The CDR3 spans 14 residues. The CDR3 reads CSARARTGPGELFF. DNA for the CDR3: TGCAGTGCTAGAGCCCGGACAGGGCCCGGGGAGCTGTTTTTT.

The J gene is TRBJ2-1, the V gene TRBV5-1, with D perhaps assigned TRBD1 or TRBD2 (5 bases each). Trimming pared 3 bases from V and 10 bases from J, leaving 23 bases between. Germline V gene data show CDR1 as SGHRS and CDR2 as YFSETQ. This CDR3 comprises 16 residues. The DNA for the CDR3 is TGCGCCAGCAGCTCCGAGACTGGGACGGGGTTAGGGGAGCAGTTCTTC. Its translation: CASSSETGTGLGEQFF.

The chain is built from TRBV4-1 and TRBJ2-5; a possible D gene is TRBD1 (6 bases). Trimming cost V 5 bases and J 5 bases, with 12 bases left between them. This CDR3 spans 13 amino acids. CDR1 and CDR2 (germline): MGHRA, YSYEKL. The CDR3 sequence: CASSTTGTETQYF. The CDR3 coding sequence is TGCGCCAGCAGCACCACAGGGACGGAGACCCAGTACTTC.

This clonotype was picked up a small number of times. CDR3 DNA sequence: TGTGCCAGCAGTGAGGGACAGGGGTTTGGCGAGCAGTACTTC. Translating it yields CASSEGQGFGEQYF. This chain links TRBV6-1 with TRBJ2-7; 10 positions agree with TRBD1. The CDR3 runs 14 residues. The germline V gene has CDR1 MNHNS and CDR2 SASEGT. J lost 6 bases, V lost 3 bases, and 5 bases had no gene match.

This CDR3 reads CASKNTGANVLTF. CDR3 DNA sequence: TGCGCCAGCAAAAACACCGGGGCCAACGTCCTGACTTTC. V gene TRBV5-1 combines with J gene TRBJ2-6; no definite D call. Germline loops: CDR1 SGHRS, CDR2 YFSETQ. CDR3 length: 13 amino acids. The germline V and J ends were trimmed by 6 bases and 4 bases, with 8 bases remaining between them.

The chain carries TRBV29-1 and TRBJ2-3, with TRBD2 identical over 10 bases. The CDR3 sequence is 15 residues long. Germline values: CDR1 SQVTM, CDR2 ANQGSEA. V dropped 2 bases and J dropped 6; count of bases not matched to a gene: 8. The CDR3 loop is CSVEIGASGGDTQYF. The CDR3 DNA is TGCAGCGTTGAAATCGGGGCTAGCGGGGGTGATACGCAGTATTTT.

About this clonotype itself: Since a much larger clone is just one base distant, this may be a read error. This chain joins TRBV7-2 and TRBJ2-7; D not certain. CDR3 size: 15 residues. Germline values: CDR1 SGHTA, CDR2 FQGNSA. V shed 1 base and J shed 0 bases, with 10 bases lying between them. The CDR3 nucleotides are TGTGCCAGCAGCTTAGATATAATCCGCTCCTACGAGCAGTACTTC. Its translation: CASSLDIIRSYEQYF.

The genes are TRBV20-1 and TRBJ1-1, with a tentative D call TRBD1 (5 bases). This CDR3 comprises 17 residues. From germline, CDR1 is DFQATT and CDR2 SNEGSKA (reference sequence). Trimming shortened V by 6 bases and J by 3 bases, and 26 bases separated the two germline ends. CDR3 loop: CSARKVWGSGSDTEAFF. Here the CDR3 DNA reads TGCAGTGCCCGCAAGGTGTGGGGATCAGGGAGTGACACTGAAGCTTTCTTT.

The V call is TRBV15, the J call TRBJ2-7; D unclear. This CDR3 is 15 amino acids long. V lost 1 base, J lost 2 bases, and 12 bases lay in between. Germline assignment: CDR1 LNHNV and CDR2 YYDKDF (reference sequence). CDR3 nucleotides: TGTGCCACCAGCAGAGCCCGGGCGTCTACCTACGAGCAGTACTTC. As protein: CATSRARASTYEQYF.

The rearrangement links TRBV5-1 to TRBJ1-4; D call uncertain. V shed 4 bases and J shed 12 bases, with 13 bases lying between them. The CDR3 covers 12 residues. Germline V gives CDR1 SGHRS, CDR2 YFSETQ. CDR3 nucleotide sequence: TGCGCCAGCAGCCCCGCCGGGAGGGAACTGTTTTTT. Its protein is CASSPAGRELFF.

The chain uses TRBV3-1 and TRBJ1-1, with TRBD1 as a possible D gene (6 bases). The CDR3 is 13 amino acids. CDR1 and CDR2 from the germline V gene are LGHDT and YNNKEL (reference sequence). V gave up 4 bases and J gave up 5 bases, with 11 bases separating them. The CDR3 here is CASSREGETEAFF. DNA for the CDR3: TGTGCCAGCAGCCGGGAGGGGGAAACTGAAGCTTTCTTT.

J is TRBJ2-7 and V is TRBV7-2, with a possible D match to TRBD2 (7 bases). The CDR3 totals 14 residues. The V end was cut by 1 base, the J end by 6 bases, with 13 bases between. Germline V CDR1 and CDR2: SGHTA, FQGNSA. The CDR3 sequence is CASSLEGGGREQYF. The CDR3 DNA is TGTGCCAGCAGCTTAGAGGGGGGGGGACGCGAGCAGTACTTC.

Turning to this clonotype: A read error may produce the germline difference seen at one junction end. The CDR3 DNA sequence: TGTGCCAGCAGTGAACAGCCTCTGGACAGGGGGTACTCCTACAATGAGCGGTTCTTC. Translated, it gives CASSEQPLDRGYSYNERFF. This chain connects TRBV6-1 to TRBJ2-1; 10 nucleotides align to TRBD1. Germline values: CDR1 MNHNS, CDR2 SASEGT. There are 19 residues in the CDR3.

The table lists this clonotype with a few counts. This chain links TRBV7-9 with TRBJ2-5, with 7 bases matching TRBD1. Germline V gene data show CDR1 as SEHNR and CDR2 as FQNEAQ (reference sequence). This CDR3 has 15 residues. Losses at the gene ends were 1 base for V and 5 bases for J; bases not matched to a gene: 7. The CDR3 is CASSLGQGWVETQYF. Written as DNA, the CDR3 is TGTGCCAGCAGCTTAGGACAGGGCTGGGTGGAGACCCAGTACTTC.

The CDR3 DNA reads as TGCAGTGCTCAACCGGGACAGGGAGGGGATACGCAGTATTTT. This encodes CSAQPGQGGDTQYF. The J gene is TRBJ2-3, the V gene TRBV20-1; 9 nucleotides agree with TRBD1. CDR1 and CDR2 from the germline V gene are DFQATT and SNEGSKA (reference sequence). The CDR3 runs to 14 residues. The V and J ends lost 5 bases and 6 bases, in that order; junction bases with no gene match: 9.